This T cell receptor (beta chain) is drawn from a study of memory CD4+ T cells and cytomegalovirus serostatus. Here immunoSEQ multiplex PCR was the method, and the copy in TCRdb shows in-frame clones only, minus some. The sample contains 50,000 to 70,000 clones, over 75% of which appear only once. The sort gate was single viable CD3+CD4+CD8-CD45RO+ cells for memory CD4+ T cells. The CDR3 is 13 amino acids. In germline, CDR1 is SGHTA, CDR2 FQGNSA. The junction had 1 base not matched to a gene; V was cut back by 5 bases and J by 3 bases. The sample taken for sequencing was memory CD4+ T cells from blood. The chain has TRBV7-2 and TRBJ1-5; 7 nucleotides line up with TRBD1. This clonotype was sampled from an adult in good health and CMV-seronegative. CDR3 sequence reads: CASSQGVNQPQHF. The CDR3 region has the DNA TGTGCCAGCAGCCAGGGGGTCAATCAGCCCCAGCATTTT. The complete variable domain, with remaining parts taken from reference TRBV7-2 and TRBJ1-5, reads GAGVSQSPSNKVTEKGKDVELRCDPISGHTALYWYRQSLGQGLEFLIYFQGNSAPDKSGLPSDRFSAERTGGSVSTLTIQRTQQEDSAVYLCASSQGVNQPQHFGDGTRLSIL.